By frequency, the clone carrying this TCR beta chain registers medium-sized. Each sample's input was about 270 ng genomic DNA, 35,000 to 40,000 genome equivalents. The sample belongs to a study of T cell clusters in autoimmune cytopenias. Germline V gene lookup returns CDR1 MNHEY and CDR2 SVGAGI. The CDR3 extends over 12 amino acids. TRB rearrangements were amplified by touch-down multiplex PCR with mixed TRB-A/B primers. TCRdb reprocessed the multiplex PCR reads; each CDR3 protein has one entry and no DNA is given. This repertoire comprises roughly 8,100 distinct CDR3 sequences; its ten largest clones make up around 6%.

Specimen: peripheral blood. The chain recombines TRBV6-5 with TRBJ2-1; there is no DNA to check the TCRdb D call of TRBD1. This clonotype was obtained from a human donor with an autoimmune cytopenia or autoimmune hepatitis (not recorded which). This CDR3 reads CASSTTPGEQFF.